Below are 18 T cell receptor beta chains sequenced from a single sample in a study of cytotoxic CD8 clonotypes in ibrutinib-treated CLL. Generated by immunoSEQ multiplex PCR, the TCRdb table keeps only in-frame clones and is missing some. This sample has 85,000 or so clones, with about 85% found just once. The sample was PBMCs, taken after 12 months of ibrutinib treatment. The receptors shown here come from a human donor with chronic lymphocytic leukemia.

This clone has a single count. The genes are TRBV5-1 and TRBJ2-2; D might be TRBD2 (6 bases). CDR3 length equals 14 residues. Trimming removed 4 bases from V and 8 bases from J, with 15 bases in between. Germline-derived CDR1 and CDR2 are SGHRS and YFSETQ. The CDR3 DNA reads as TGCGCCAGCAGCAGGGGACTGCGTGAAGGGGAGCTGTTTTTT. This gives the protein CASSRGLREGELFF. The whole variable domain, filled in from reference TRBV5-1 and TRBJ2-2, reads KAGVTQTPRYLIKTRGQQVTLSCSPISGHRSVSWYQQTPGQGLQFLFEYFSETQRNKGNFPGRFSGRQFSNSRSEMNVSTLELGDSALYLCASSRGLREGELFFGEGSRLTVL.

This clone has just one count. The chain joins TRBV7-6 to TRBJ1-1; D is undetermined. V dropped 5 bases and J dropped 1 base, with 8 bases sitting between them. The CDR3 is 13 residues long. Germline-derived CDR1 and CDR2 are SGHVS and FNYEAQ. CDR3 residues: CASSPGTNTEAFF. CDR3 in DNA: TGTGCCAGCAGCCCGGGCACGAACACTGAAGCTTTCTTT.

The chain uses TRBV9 and TRBJ2-3; TRBD2 matches at 13 bases. This CDR3 has 16 amino acids. Germline V CDR1 and CDR2: SGDLS, YYNGEE. Trimming at V came to 1 base and at J to 6 bases, leaving 5 bases not matched to a gene. CDR3 DNA: TGTGCCAGCAGCGTAACTAGCGGGAGGGGACCGGATACGCAGTATTTT. Protein product: CASSVTSGRGPDTQYF.

The chain combines TRBV2 with TRBJ1-6; D gene uncertain. From germline, CDR1 is SNHLY and CDR2 FYNNEI. Deletions cut 1 base from V and 5 bases from J, with 12 bases between. The CDR3 sequence is 16 residues long. CDR3 sequence: CASSEDSFVHNSPLHF. CDR3 in DNA: TGTGCCAGCAGTGAAGACAGTTTTGTCCATAATTCACCCCTCCACTTT.

This sequence joins TRBV28 and TRBJ2-5; 11 bases match TRBD2. The junction had 0 bases not matched to a gene; V was cut back by 6 bases and J by 3 bases. CDR1 and CDR2 from the germline V gene are MDHEN and SYDVKM. The CDR3 runs 13 residues. The CDR3 DNA sequence: TGTGCCAGCAGACTAGCGGGGGAAGAGACCCAGTACTTC. Encoded protein: CASRLAGEETQYF.

This chain links TRBV5-1 with TRBJ2-5; D could derive from TRBD1 or TRBD2 (6 bases each). With 5 bases removed from V and 5 bases from J, the gap between germline ends came to 13 bases. Germline assignment: CDR1 SGHRS and CDR2 YFSETQ. The CDR3 is 13 residues long. CDR3 nucleotide sequence: TGCGCCAGCAGGGGGGGCGCGGGGGAGACCCAGTACTTC. Amino acids: CASRGGAGETQYF.

The chain has TRBV5-1 and TRBJ2-2; TRBD2 matches at 7 bases. Germline assignment: CDR1 SGHRS and CDR2 YFSETQ. The CDR3 consists of 14 residues. The V gene end was trimmed by 6 bases and the J gene end by 5 bases; junction bases not matched to a gene: 7. CDR3 DNA: TGCGCCAGCACCGTGGAGGGAGGGACCGGGGAGCTGTTTTTT. It encodes CASTVEGGTGELFF.

V is TRBV28 and J is TRBJ2-5, with D possibly called TRBD1 or TRBD2 (5 bases each). Germline V gives CDR1 MDHEN, CDR2 SYDVKM. V was cut by 6 bases and J by 1 base, with 12 bases left in between. The CDR3 loop spans 14 amino acids. The CDR3 DNA reads as TGTGCCAGCAGCCCGGTGGGGGTCCAAGAGACCCAGTACTTC. Protein sequence: CASSPVGVQETQYF. Drawing the rest from reference TRBV28 and TRBJ2-5, the complete variable domain is DVKVTQSSRYLVKRTGEKVFLECVQDMDHENMFWYRQDPGLGLRLIYFSYDVKMKEKGDIPEGYSVSREKKERFSLILESASTNQTSMYLCASSPVGVQETQYFGPGTRLLVL.

The gene calls are TRBV28 and TRBJ1-4; no firm D call. The CDR3 length is 17 residues. The V gene's germline CDR1 is MDHEN and CDR2 SYDVKM. Trimming left V 6 bases short and J 8 bases short, with 25 bases between. Here the CDR3 DNA reads TGTGCCAGCAGCCAAATACGGACTGCCCTTGGTGGAGAAAAACTGTTTTTT. Its translation is CASSQIRTALGGEKLFF.

V gene TRBV9 combines with J gene TRBJ2-3; no clear D gene. Germline assignment: CDR1 SGDLS and CDR2 YYNGEE. Trimming cost V 0 bases and J 4 bases, with 9 bases left between them. The CDR3 contains 14 residues. The CDR3 here is CASSVGVPPDTQYF. The CDR3 DNA follows: TGTGCCAGCAGCGTAGGGGTGCCCCCAGATACGCAGTATTTT.

The V call is TRBV7-2, the J call TRBJ1-2; D ambiguous. V was pared by 1 base and J by 4 bases, with 13 bases between. The germline CDR1 and CDR2 sequences are SGHTA and FQGNSA. The CDR3 has 15 amino acids. The CDR3 DNA is TGTGCCAGCAGCTTAGGGCACTATCTATTCTATGGCTACACCTTC. Translating it yields CASSLGHYLFYGYTF. Supplemented by reference TRBV7-2 and TRBJ1-2, the full variable domain reads GAGVSQSPSNKVTEKGKDVELRCDPISGHTALYWYRQSLGQGLEFLIYFQGNSAPDKSGLPSDRFSAERTGGSVSTLTIQRTQQEDSAVYLCASSLGHYLFYGYTFGSGTRLTVV.

The V gene is TRBV6-5, the J gene TRBJ2-5; the D gene is possibly TRBD1 (6 bases). The CDR3 is 13 amino acids. Germline CDR1 and CDR2: MNHEY and SVGAGI. Trimming pared 6 bases from V and 7 bases from J, leaving 15 bases between. The CDR3: CASSNEGVGTQYF. In nucleotides, the CDR3 is TGTGCCAGCAGCAATGAGGGGGTGGGGACCCAGTACTTC.

The chain has TRBV10-2 and TRBJ1-3, with D perhaps matching TRBD1 (6 bases). Per the germline V gene, CDR1 is WSHSY and CDR2 is SAAADI. CDR3 size: 14 residues. The germline V and J ends were trimmed by 7 bases and 3 bases, with 13 bases remaining between them. CDR3 sequence (DNA): TGCGCCAGCAAAAGAGGGGGGGTTGGAAACACCATATATTTT. This codes for CASKRGGVGNTIYF.

The chain employs TRBV6-5 and TRBJ1-1; 8 bases fit TRBD1. V dropped 2 bases and J dropped 5; count of bases not matched to a gene: 4. The CDR3 has 14 residues. The V gene's germline CDR1 is MNHEY and CDR2 SVGAGI. The CDR3 spells CASSYLDRGTEAFF. DNA for the CDR3: TGTGCCAGCAGTTACCTCGACAGGGGAACTGAAGCTTTCTTT.

This chain uses TRBV14 with TRBJ2-2, with D unresolved. With 1 base removed from V and 7 bases from J, the gap between germline ends came to 4 bases. CDR1 and CDR2 (germline): SGHDN, FVKESK. This CDR3 has 12 residues. CDR3: CASSQGGGELFF. The CDR3 nucleotides are TGTGCCAGCAGCCAAGGGGGCGGGGAGCTGTTTTTT.

CDR3 coding DNA: TGTGCCAGCAGCCCCCGGACTAGCGGGAGTGGTGAGCAGTACTTC. This sequence encodes CASSPRTSGSGEQYF. The chain has TRBV7-8 and TRBJ2-7; 13 nucleotides agree with TRBD2. This CDR3 contains 15 residues. The V segment lost 5 bases and the J segment 7 bases; nucleotides outside the gene matches: 8. Looked up from germline, CDR1 is SGHVS and CDR2 is FQNEAQ.

The rearrangement uses TRBV7-3 and TRBJ2-1, with D possibly TRBD1 on 7 matching bases. The CDR3 sequence is 17 residues long. V lost 5 bases to trimming and J lost 0 bases, with 17 bases between them. The V gene's germline CDR1 is SGHTA and CDR2 FQGTGA. The CDR3 region has the DNA TGTGCCAGCAGCCAGGGGGGCAGGTCGAGCTCCTACAATGAGCAGTTCTTC. Translating it yields CASSQGGRSSSYNEQFF.

The V gene is TRBV19, the J gene TRBJ2-7, with D possibly TRBD2 on 5 matching bases. Germline CDR1 is LNHDA and CDR2 is SQIVND (reference sequence). The CDR3 has 14 residues. The V gene lost 3 bases and the J gene lost 7 bases, with 16 bases spanning the gap. The CDR3: CASSILTPGSEQYF. CDR3 bases: TGTGCCAGTAGTATTCTCACCCCGGGGAGTGAGCAGTACTTC.